This T cell receptor (beta chain) was obtained from a study of blood T cell repertoires in COVID-19. The overall study: Researchers got acute and convalescent COVID-19 samples from the United States, Italy and Spain. T cells, B-cell-depleted T cells, or PBMCs provided the cDNA or gDNA that served as material.

In the original processing: Amplification of reference gene primers provided the estimated nucleated cell counts. TCRdb's copy holds only in-frame clones and misses some; the assay was immunoSEQ multiplex PCR. V and J calls and clone size are given by that table; D and trimming were obtained from the DNA. Here the sample spans about 100,000 clones, 91% being singletons. V dropped 5 bases and J dropped 7 bases, with 21 bases sitting between them. CDR1 is SGHVS, CDR2 FNYEAQ, per germline. This CDR3 has 16 amino acids. The rearrangement uses TRBV7-6 and TRBJ1-5; unclear D gene. Sequenced input: peripheral blood. This receptor was obtained from a man aged 45-65 years with active COVID-19. In nucleotides, the CDR3 is TGTGCCAGCAGCCTCTACTTAGCGGGGAAGGACCAGCCCCAGCATTTT. Amino acid sequence: CASSLYLAGKDQPQHF.